The 11 T cell receptor beta chains reported below all come from one sample, sequenced in a study of shared clonotypes between healthy human individuals. Profiled with immunoSEQ multiplex PCR; TCRdb holds only in-frame clones, not every one. The sample holds about 2.5 million clones; 85% to 95% are singletons and the top ten take around 0.35%. Sequencing input: naive CD4+ T cells from PBMCs. Subset meaning: CD45RA+ positively selected. The receptors originated from a man younger than 35 in good health. Some clones in this sample may be carry-over from other donors' samples.

As for this clone: This may be a read error, as it is one base from a much larger clone. The same CDR3 is also encoded by other DNA sequences in this sample. This chain links TRBV11-2 with TRBJ2-7; D is unresolved. Per germline, CDR1 SGHAT and CDR2 FQNNGV. V shed 4 bases and J shed 4 bases, with 5 bases lying between them. CDR3 length: 11 residues. CDR3 sequence (DNA): TGTGCCAGCAGCTCCTCTTACGAGCAGTACTTC. Its translation is CASSSSYEQYF.

The chain combines TRBV29-1 with TRBJ1-4; D possibly corresponds to TRBD1 (5 bases). The CDR3 length is 15 residues. In germline, CDR1 is SQVTM, CDR2 ANQGSEA. Trimming cost V 7 bases and J 7 bases, with 22 bases left between them. The CDR3 nucleotides read TGCAGCGCCCGGGACCGGCCAAGGGGAGGTGAAAAACTGTTTTTT. It is translated as CSARDRPRGGEKLFF.

The chain joins TRBV21-1 to TRBJ1-1; the tabulated D call, TRBD1, remains unverified against the DNA. TRBV21-1 is labeled a pseudogene. The CDR3 runs 15 residues. CDR3 sequence: CASSNRDRAITEAFF. The CDR3 coding sequence is TGTGCCAGCAGCAATAGGGACAGGGCTATCACTGAAGCTTTCTTT.

This clone has more than one count but fewer than ten. The rearrangement uses TRBV27 and TRBJ1-1; weak D call: TRBD1 (6 bases). Germline V gene data show CDR1 as MNHEY and CDR2 as SMNVEV (reference sequence). V dropped 5 bases and J dropped 6 bases, with 19 bases sitting between them. The CDR3 covers 15 residues. This CDR3 reads CASSPITGLRAEAFF. As DNA, the CDR3 is TGTGCCAGCAGTCCCATTACAGGGCTAAGGGCTGAAGCTTTCTTT.

A remark on this clone: Other DNA sequences in this specimen translate into the identical CDR3. The V gene is TRBV9, the J gene TRBJ2-4, with D hard to call. Germline V gene data show CDR1 as SGDLS and CDR2 as YYNGEE. The CDR3 is made up of 14 amino acids. V was trimmed by 0 bases and J by 8 bases, leaving 12 bases between them. Here the CDR3 DNA reads TGTGCCAGCAGCGTAGGTCCGACCTTAGACATTCAGTACTTC. The encoded protein is CASSVGPTLDIQYF. Together with reference TRBV9 and TRBJ2-4, the CDR3 gives the full variable domain: DSGVTQTPKHLITATGQRVTLRCSPRSGDLSVYWYQQSLDQGLQFLIQYYNGEERAKGNILERFSAQQFPDLHSELNLSSLELGDSALYFCASSVGPTLDIQYFGAGTRLSVL.

This clone turned up a few times. CDR3 nucleotide sequence: TGTGCCAGCAGTTTACCCTCCTGGTACTCTGGCTACACCTTC. As protein: CASSLPSWYSGYTF. The J gene is TRBJ1-2, the V gene TRBV28; no reliable D call. The CDR3 extends over 14 amino acids. V was pared by 2 bases and J by 7 bases, with 14 bases between. CDR1 MDHEN and CDR2 SYDVKM come from the germline V gene.

Regarding this clone: Other DNA sequences from this sample encode an identical CDR3 as well. The gene calls are TRBV19 and TRBJ2-7; perhaps D is TRBD1 or TRBD2 (5 bases each). Germline V lookup: CDR1 LNHDA, CDR2 SQIVND (reference sequence). The CDR3 has 14 residues. V lost 5 bases and J 2 bases, leaving 13 bases between the germline ends. CDR3 DNA sequence: TGTGCCAGTAGTTCCCCGGGGCAGACCTACGAGCAGTACTTC. Encoded protein: CASSSPGQTYEQYF. The full variable domain, rest sourced from reference TRBV19 and TRBJ2-7, is DGGITQSPKYLFRKEGQNVTLSCEQNLNHDAMYWYRQDPGQGLRLIYYSQIVNDFQKGDIAEGYSVSREKKESFPLTVTSAQKNPTAFYLCASSSPGQTYEQYFGPGTRLTVT.

This chain connects TRBV15 to TRBJ2-7; the match to TRBD2 covers 9 bases. Looked up from germline, CDR1 is LNHNV and CDR2 is YYDKDF (reference sequence). This CDR3 region has 18 residues. V was pared by 0 bases and J by 3 bases, with 12 bases of the junction left unmatched. This chain's CDR3 is CATSRDQATSGFNYEQYF. In DNA form, the CDR3 reads TGTGCCACCAGCAGAGATCAGGCGACTAGCGGCTTCAACTACGAGCAGTACTTC.

The chain combines TRBV18 with TRBJ2-1; D is unresolved. Germline V CDR1 and CDR2: KGHSH, LQKENI. V shed 3 bases and J shed 0 bases, with 12 bases lying between them. The CDR3 contains 16 residues. CDR3 amino acids: CASSPILGSSYNEQFF. Here the CDR3 DNA reads TGTGCCAGCTCACCGATCTTAGGAAGCTCCTACAATGAGCAGTTCTTC.

V gene TRBV7-9 combines with J gene TRBJ2-5, with 9 bases that match TRBD2. The junction had 8 bases not matched to a gene; V was cut back by 4 bases and J by 5 bases. The CDR3 sequence is 15 residues long. The germline V gene has CDR1 SEHNR and CDR2 FQNEAQ (reference sequence). The CDR3 sequence: CASSSDLAGVETQYF. The CDR3 DNA reads TGTGCCAGCAGCTCCGATTTAGCGGGAGTGGAGACCCAGTACTTC.

The chain has TRBV6-6 and TRBJ2-5; D assignment may be TRBD1 or TRBD2 (6 bases each). Germline V CDR1 and CDR2: MNHNY, SVGAGI (reference sequence). This CDR3 comprises 15 residues. V lost 4 bases to trimming and J lost 6 bases, with 18 bases between them. The CDR3 sequence: CASSSEPGGTKTQYF. The DNA for the CDR3 is TGTGCCAGCAGTTCCGAACCCGGAGGGACAAAGACCCAGTACTTC.